The next 5 T cell receptor beta chains were all read from a single sample in a study of blood T cell repertoires in COVID-19. Here immunoSEQ multiplex PCR was the method, and the copy in TCRdb shows in-frame clones only, minus some. The sample lists approximately 70,000 clones; 91% were seen once. The sequencing input was peripheral blood. The source of these receptors is a man in his forties with COVID-19, enrolled during active disease.

The chain carries TRBV5-4 and TRBJ2-7; tentatively, D is TRBD2 (6 bases). V shed 2 bases and J shed 0 bases, with 15 bases lying between them. This CDR3 is built from 16 residues. The germline V gene has CDR1 SGHNT and CDR2 YYREEE (reference sequence). CDR3 region: CASSFGGTGSSYEQYF. The DNA of the CDR3 is TGTGCCAGCAGCTTTGGGGGGACTGGGAGCTCCTACGAGCAGTACTTC. The complete variable domain, with remaining parts taken from reference TRBV5-4 and TRBJ2-7, reads ETGVTQSPTHLIKTRGQQVTLRCSSQSGHNTVSWYQQALGQGPQFIFQYYREEENGRGNFPPRFSGLQFPNYSSELNVNALELDDSALYLCASSFGGTGSSYEQYFGPGTRLTVT.

The chain couples TRBV3-1 (or the pseudogene TRBV3-2) to TRBJ1-2; a possible D gene is TRBD1 (5 bases). The CDR3 covers 16 residues. Per the germline V gene, CDR1 is LGHDT and CDR2 is YNNKEL (reference sequence). With 1 base removed from V and 4 bases from J, the gap between germline ends came to 16 bases. As DNA, the CDR3 is TGTGCCAGCAGCCAAGCCGACAGCTTTAACGTCTATGGCTACACCTTC. It translates to CASSQADSFNVYGYTF.

The chain carries TRBV2 and TRBJ1-2; 7 bases agree with TRBD1. The CDR3 length is 16 residues. Germline V lookup: CDR1 SNHLY, CDR2 FYNNEI. V gave up 5 bases and J gave up 2 bases; unmatched junction bases: 11. CDR3 region: CASSSARGQLNYGYTF. The CDR3 region has the DNA TGTGCCAGCAGTTCCGCGAGGGGACAGTTAAACTATGGCTACACCTTC. Filled out from reference TRBV2 and TRBJ1-2, the complete variable domain reads EPEVTQTPSHQVTQMGQEVILRCVPISNHLYFYWYRQILGQKVEFLVSFYNNEISEKSEIFDDQFSVERPDGSNFTLKIRSTKLEDSAMYFCASSSARGQLNYGYTFGSGTRLTVV.

The rearrangement joins TRBV5-5 to TRBJ1-2; possible D gene TRBD1, 6 bases. CDR3 length: 15 amino acids. Germline values: CDR1 SGHKS, CDR2 YYEKEE (reference sequence). Trimming left V 3 bases short and J 0 bases short, with 12 bases between. CDR3 loop: CASSYTGSPNYGYTF. The DNA for the CDR3 is TGTGCCAGCAGCTATACAGGGTCGCCTAACTATGGCTACACCTTC. Drawing the rest from reference TRBV5-5 and TRBJ1-2, the complete variable domain is DAGVTQSPTHLIKTRGQQVTLRCSPISGHKSVSWYQQVLGQGPQFIFQYYEKEERGRGNFPDRFSARQFPNYSSELNVNALLLGDSALYLCASSYTGSPNYGYTFGSGTRLTVV.

The rearrangement links TRBV7-7 to TRBJ1-4; D not resolved. CDR1 SSHAT and CDR2 FNYEAQ come from the germline V gene (reference sequence). This CDR3 is 13 amino acids long. V was shortened by 5 bases and J by 7 bases, with 11 bases between the two germline ends. The DNA for the CDR3 is TGTGCCAGCAGCCTCCAGCCGGGTGAAAAACTGTTTTTT. Its protein product is CASSLQPGEKLFF.